The 21 T cell receptor beta chains in this list originate from one sample, sequenced in a study of CD8 T cells in ankylosing spondylitis. The antigens these receptors bind are not known. TCRdb re-analysed the 5' RACE reads in MiXCR, keeping a single row per CDR3 protein. The sample shows fewer than 500,000 distinct CDR3 sequences, approximately 20% of them seen only once. Study-wide results and caveats: One TCR beta motif, made up of about 8 highly homologous variants, appeared characteristic of ankylosing spondylitis blood.

Sequenced input: blood, either unsorted or a sorted T cell fraction (not recorded which). The receptors stem from a male donor with ankylosing spondylitis.

The chain links TRBV20-1 to TRBJ2-1, with 8 bases matching TRBD1. The trim removed 1 base at V and 6 bases at J, leaving 2 bases unmatched. Looked up from germline, CDR1 is DFQATT and CDR2 is SNEGSKA (reference sequence). This CDR3 spans 13 amino acids. In DNA, the CDR3 is TGCAGTGCTAGAGGACAGGGGTCCAATGAGCAGTTCTTC. Encoded protein: CSARGQGSNEQFF.

The chain uses TRBV15 and TRBJ1-4, with 7 positions matching TRBD1. This CDR3 has 15 amino acids. Germline V gives CDR1 LNHNV, CDR2 YYDKDF (reference sequence). J lost 8 bases, V lost 2 bases, and 8 bases had no gene match. The CDR3 is CATSRNDRAREKLFF. The CDR3 region has the DNA TGTGCCACCAGCAGAAACGACAGGGCGAGGGAAAAACTGTTTTTT.

The rearrangement joins TRBV20-1 to TRBJ1-1, with a weak D call TRBD1 (5 bases). The germline gives CDR1 DFQATT, CDR2 SNEGSKA (reference sequence). The CDR3 length is 15 residues. The ends were cut back, 2 bases at V and 2 bases at J, with 15 bases in the middle. For the CDR3, the DNA is TGCAGTGCTAGAATTTTTGAGGGGCCCAACACTGAAGCTTTCTTT. The encoded protein is CSARIFEGPNTEAFF.

This clonotype was seen more than once but under ten times. The genes are TRBV21-1 and TRBJ2-1; TRBD1, the table's D call, lacks a check against the DNA. TRBV21-1 is recorded as a pseudogene. The CDR3 consists of 15 residues. The CDR3 protein is CASFFRAPGYNEQFF. In DNA form, the CDR3 reads TGTGCCAGCTTCTTCCGGGCCCCGGGGTACAATGAGCAGTTCTTC.

This clonotype was counted a few times. The J gene is TRBJ1-4, the V gene TRBV5-1, with a possible D match to TRBD1 (6 bases). The CDR3 has 14 residues. V lost 1 base, J lost 5 bases, and 9 bases lay in between. Germline lookup yields CDR1 SGHRS and CDR2 YFSETQ. CDR3 DNA: TGCGCCAGCAGCTTGAGCCAGGGGAATGAAAAACTGTTTTTT. This translates into CASSLSQGNEKLFF.

This clonotype was counted many times. This chain links TRBV5-1 with TRBJ1-2; no firm D call. Trimming shortened V by 4 bases and J by 4 bases, and 17 bases separated the two germline ends. Germline-derived CDR1 and CDR2 are SGHRS and YFSETQ. This CDR3 is 15 amino acids long. This chain's CDR3 is CASSPGPERSYGYTF. CDR3 in DNA: TGCGCCAGCAGCCCCGGTCCCGAAAGGAGCTATGGCTACACCTTC.

This rearrangement joins TRBV6-5 to TRBJ2-1; D possibly corresponds to TRBD2 (6 bases). The CDR3 consists of 15 residues. Trimming took 2 bases from V and 2 from J, leaving 10 bases between them. CDR1 MNHEY and CDR2 SVGAGI come from the germline V gene. As DNA, the CDR3 is TGTGCCAGCAGTTACGGTCCGGGAGCCTACAATGAGCAGTTCTTC. Protein product: CASSYGPGAYNEQFF.

In this sample, this clonotype turned up a few times. The genes are TRBV28 and TRBJ1-1, with 7 bases aligning to TRBD1. The CDR3 spans 15 residues. CDR1 MDHEN and CDR2 SYDVKM come from the germline V gene. V trimming: 4 bases; J trimming: 7 bases; junction bases outside the gene matches: 12. Here the CDR3 DNA reads TGTGCCAGCAGTTCTAGGACAGGCTTCCCCGGTGAAGCTTTCTTT. Protein product: CASSSRTGFPGEAFF.

The chain has TRBV20-1 and TRBJ1-4; D is undetermined. CDR3 length: 15 amino acids. Germline V lookup: CDR1 DFQATT, CDR2 SNEGSKA (reference sequence). V was pared by 3 bases and J by 9 bases, with 20 bases between. CDR3 sequence reads: CSARAGGSLGKKLFF. CDR3 DNA sequence: TGCAGTGCTAGGGCCGGAGGGTCGTTGGGGAAAAAACTGTTTTTT.

This clonotype has a count of ten or more. CDR3 DNA: TGCAGTGCTATAAGGGACAGGGGGGTTCAGCCCCAGCATTTT. Amino acids: CSAIRDRGVQPQHF. V is TRBV20-1 and J is TRBJ1-5; TRBD1 matches at 11 bases. The J segment lost 6 bases and the V segment lost 4 bases, leaving 5 bases of the junction unmatched. The CDR3 covers 14 residues. Germline loops: CDR1 DFQATT, CDR2 SNEGSKA (reference sequence).

V and J are TRBV6-1 and TRBJ1-5; D gene ambiguous. Germline V gene data show CDR1 as MNHNS and CDR2 as SASEGT. The CDR3 runs to 15 residues. V lost 5 bases to trimming and J lost 4 bases, with 15 bases between them. CDR3 amino acids: CASSPTGYDNQPQHF. CDR3 nucleotides: TGTGCCAGCAGTCCGACCGGATACGATAATCAGCCCCAGCATTTT.

This clonotype has a single count. V gene TRBV14 combines with J gene TRBJ2-2, with 13 bases matching TRBD2. With V trimmed by 4 bases and J by 2 bases, 4 bases remained unmatched. The CDR3 runs 17 residues. CDR1 SGHDN and CDR2 FVKESK come from the germline V gene. Here the CDR3 reads CASSPPGLAGNTGELFF. The DNA for the CDR3 is TGTGCCAGCAGCCCACCGGGACTAGCGGGAAACACCGGGGAGCTGTTTTTT. Full variable domain (remainder filled in from reference TRBV14 and TRBJ2-2): EAGVTQFPSHSVIEKGQTVTLRCDPISGHDNLYWYRRVMGKEIKFLLHFVKESKQDESGMPNNRFLAERTGGTYSTLKVQPAELEDSGVYFCASSPPGLAGNTGELFFGEGSRLTVL.

Ten or more counts support this clonotype. The J gene is TRBJ2-3, the V gene TRBV20-1; no clear D. The germline CDR1 and CDR2 sequences are DFQATT and SNEGSKA (reference sequence). CDR3 length equals 11 residues. V was cut by 4 bases and J by 2 bases, with 4 bases left in between. The CDR3 here is CSATYTDTQYF. The CDR3 DNA follows: TGCAGTGCTACATACACAGATACGCAGTATTTT.

The V and J genes are TRBV3-1 and TRBJ2-5, with D possibly called TRBD1 or TRBD2 (5 bases each). Per germline, CDR1 LGHDT and CDR2 YNNKEL (reference sequence). The CDR3 covers 17 residues. With 2 bases removed from V and 0 bases from J, the gap between germline ends came to 16 bases. The CDR3, as DNA: TGTGCCAGCAGCCAACCCAAGGGACGACGGGACCAAGAGACCCAGTACTTC. Protein: CASSQPKGRRDQETQYF.

The table lists this clonotype with a few counts. This chain joins TRBV19 and TRBJ2-7; D remains ambiguous. Between the trimmed V and J ends, which lost 4 bases and 0 bases, there was a span of 13 bases. Germline V gives CDR1 LNHDA, CDR2 SQIVND (reference sequence). The CDR3 sequence is 15 residues long. CDR3 DNA sequence: TGTGCCAGTAGTACCTCTTGGACCGTCTCCTACGAGCAGTACTTC. Its protein is CASSTSWTVSYEQYF.

This clonotype has a handful of counts. The rearrangement links TRBV3-1 to TRBJ1-4; a weak D match, TRBD1 (6 bases). This CDR3 spans 16 amino acids. V gave up 4 bases and J gave up 4 bases, with 16 bases separating them. CDR1 LGHDT and CDR2 YNNKEL come from the germline V gene (reference sequence). Here the CDR3 DNA reads TGTGCCAGCAGCCCAGGTCGGCAGGGACATAATGAAAAACTGTTTTTT. Translated: CASSPGRQGHNEKLFF.

Only a few counts were recorded for this clonotype. This sequence joins TRBV6-2 or TRBV6-3 and TRBJ2-1; 7 nucleotides agree with TRBD2. The CDR3 loop spans 15 amino acids. V shed 4 bases and J 10 bases; nucleotides not matched to a gene: 13. CDR1 and CDR2 (germline): MNHEY, SVGEGT. Here the CDR3 DNA reads TGTGCCAGCAGTTTAAGACTGACTAGCCTCAGGGAGCAGTTCTTC. Translating it yields CASSLRLTSLREQFF.

This clonotype was seen ten or more times. The rearrangement joins TRBV10-3 to TRBJ2-1; D remains ambiguous. V lost 6 bases and J 10 bases, leaving 19 bases between the germline ends. This CDR3 comprises 14 residues. The germline V gene has CDR1 ENHRY and CDR2 SYGVKD. The CDR3: CAIRAPGPQLEQFF. The DNA for the CDR3 is TGTGCCATCAGGGCCCCGGGTCCTCAATTGGAGCAGTTCTTC.

This clonotype was observed a few times. The CDR3 nucleotides read TGTGCCAGCCGGACCGGGGATTTCGGCGGGGAGCTGTTTTTT. Protein product: CASRTGDFGGELFF. The chain employs TRBV19 and TRBJ2-2, with D perhaps matching TRBD2 (5 bases). CDR1 is LNHDA, CDR2 SQIVND, per germline (reference sequence). V lost 9 bases and J 7 bases, leaving 18 bases between the germline ends. The CDR3 sequence is 14 residues long.

This clonotype was picked up a small number of times. The CDR3 DNA sequence: TGTGCCAGCAGCCATAACAGGCGAACAGGAAACACCATATATTTT. Protein: CASSHNRRTGNTIYF. J is TRBJ1-3 and V is TRBV7-6, with a weak D call TRBD1 (5 bases). The germline CDR1 and CDR2 sequences are SGHVS and FNYEAQ. This CDR3 contains 15 residues. V was cut by 5 bases and J by 4 bases, with 15 bases left in between.

This clonotype was picked up a small number of times. V is TRBV28 and J is TRBJ2-1; 7 bases fit TRBD2. This CDR3 comprises 12 residues. The germline V gene encodes CDR1 MDHEN and CDR2 SYDVKM. The junction had 10 bases not matched to a gene; V was cut back by 6 bases and J by 14 bases. The CDR3 region is CASRTGGRREFF. Here the CDR3 DNA reads TGTGCCAGCAGGACGGGAGGCCGCCGAGAGTTCTTC.